The rows below give T cell receptor beta chains drawn from one sample of a study of blood T cell repertoires in COVID-19. TCRdb's table, derived via immunoSEQ multiplex PCR, lists solely in-frame clones and lacks some. The table lists hundreds of thousands of clones, 83% of them singletons. The sample consisted of peripheral blood. These receptors were collected from a woman in her twenties or thirties with COVID-19, enrolled during active disease. The CDR3 runs from the conserved cysteine through the conserved F or W. The D gene is left open where the match is weak. The size of a clone is reported for some rows only, either as once, few or many, or as a class for expanded clones.

size: NA
V: TRBV27
J: TRBJ1-1
D: TRBD1
CDR3: CASRRWDRGVNTEAFF
DNA: TGTGCCAGCAGAAGATGGGACAGGGGCGTGAACACTGAAGCTTTCTTT

size: NA
V: TRBV5-4
J: TRBJ2-3
D: TRBD2
CDR3: CASSLPLAGAGGDTQYF
DNA: TGTGCCAGCAGCTTGCCACTAGCGGGCGCAGGCGGGGATACGCAGTATTTT

size: NA
V: TRBV18
J: TRBJ1-4
D: NA
CDR3: CAILRSGGGEKLFF
DNA: TGTGCCATCCTCCGTTCTGGGGGAGGAGAAAAACTGTTTTTT

size: NA
V: TRBV2
J: TRBJ2-3
D: TRBD2
CDR3: CASSDGVAGDHPTQYF
DNA: TGTGCCAGCAGTGATGGGGTAGCGGGGGACCACCCTACGCAGTATTTT

size: NA
V: TRBV4-1
J: TRBJ2-1
D: TRBD2
CDR3: CASSPTGGRWNEQFF
DNA: TGCGCCAGCAGCCCTACGGGCGGGAGGTGGAATGAGCAGTTCTTC

size: many
V: TRBV20-1
J: TRBJ2-5
D: NA
CDR3: CSVGPSETQYF
DNA: TGCAGTGTTGGGCCCTCGGAGACCCAGTACTTC

size: NA
V: TRBV7-9
J: TRBJ1-2
D: TRBD1
CDR3: CASSSAGQRLNYGYTF
DNA: TGTGCCAGCAGTAGTGCGGGACAGCGATTAAACTATGGCTACACCTTC

size: NA
V: TRBV28
J: TRBJ1-5
D: TRBD1
CDR3: CASSPVPGQHNQPQHF
DNA: TGTGCCAGCAGTCCGGTGCCGGGACAGCATAATCAGCCCCAGCATTTT

size: NA
V: TRBV5-4
J: TRBJ2-5
D: TRBD2
CDR3: CASSLGLAGGKTQYF
DNA: TGTGCCAGCAGCTTGGGACTAGCGGGAGGAAAGACCCAGTACTTC

size: NA
V: TRBV6-5
J: TRBJ1-6
D: NA
CDR3: CASSYGTQNSPLHF
DNA: TGTGCCAGCAGTTACGGGACACAGAATTCACCCCTCCACTTT

size: once
V: TRBV15
J: TRBJ2-4
D: TRBD2
CDR3: CATSRDHPTSSGGAVAKNIQYF
DNA: TGTGCCACCAGCAGAGATCACCCTACCTCTAGCGGGGGGGCCGTGGCCAAAAACATTCAGTACTTC

size: NA
V: TRBV4-3
J: TRBJ2-3
D: NA
CDR3: CASSQEGSTDTQYF
DNA: TGCGCCAGCAGCCAAGAGGGGAGTACAGATACGCAGTATTTT

size: NA
V: TRBV9
J: TRBJ2-2
D: NA
CDR3: CASSVRNTGELFF
DNA: TGTGCCAGCAGCGTACGGAACACCGGGGAGCTGTTTTTT

size: NA
V: TRBV5-4
J: TRBJ2-7
D: TRBD2
CDR3: CASSPLGLAGTLGEQYF
DNA: TGTGCCAGCAGCCCCCTCGGGCTAGCGGGAACCTTAGGGGAGCAGTACTTC

size: NA
V: TRBV12-3/TRBV12-4
J: TRBJ2-1
D: TRBD1
CDR3: CASSRQGGEQFF
DNA: TGTGCCAGCAGTCGACAGGGGGGTGAGCAGTTCTTC

size: NA
V: TRBV2
J: TRBJ2-1
D: TRBD2
CDR3: CADRRLAGGRDEQFF
DNA: TGTGCCGACCGCCGACTAGCGGGAGGCCGCGATGAGCAGTTCTTC

size: few
V: TRBV27
J: TRBJ1-6
D: NA
CDR3: CASSPQAYNSPLHF
DNA: TGTGCCAGCAGTCCCCAGGCCTATAATTCACCCCTCCACTTT

size: NA
V: TRBV2
J: TRBJ2-1
D: NA
CDR3: CASSPYNEQFF
DNA: TGTGCCAGCAGCCCTTACAATGAGCAGTTCTTC

size: NA
V: TRBV7-2
J: TRBJ1-3
D: NA
CDR3: CASSFQPGDSGNTIYF
DNA: TGTGCCAGCAGCTTTCAACCGGGAGATTCTGGAAACACCATATATTTT

size: NA
V: TRBV10-3
J: TRBJ2-3
D: TRBD2
CDR3: CAISETGASGEGTQYF
DNA: TGTGCCATCAGTGAGACCGGGGCTAGCGGTGAAGGTACGCAGTATTTT

size: NA
V: TRBV18
J: TRBJ1-2
D: TRBD1
CDR3: CASSLNYRDRGHGGYTF
DNA: TGTGCCAGCTCACTGAACTACCGGGACAGGGGGCACGGTGGCTACACCTTC

size: NA
V: TRBV19
J: TRBJ2-5
D: TRBD2
CDR3: CASSPITGGQETQYF
DNA: TGTGCCAGTAGTCCCATCACGGGAGGGCAAGAGACCCAGTACTTC

size: NA
V: TRBV19
J: TRBJ2-1
D: TRBD2
CDR3: CASSMTTSGGVEQFF
DNA: TGTGCCAGTAGTATGACGACTAGCGGGGGGGTGGAGCAGTTCTTC

size: NA
V: TRBV9
J: TRBJ2-7
D: TRBD1
CDR3: CASSVEGTGSYEQYF
DNA: TGTGCCAGCAGCGTAGAGGGGACAGGATCCTACGAGCAGTACTTC

size: NA
V: TRBV10-3
J: TRBJ1-1
D: NA
CDR3: CAISPTDRPMNTEAFF
DNA: TGTGCCATCAGTCCTACTGACAGGCCCATGAACACTGAAGCTTTCTTT

size: NA
V: TRBV7-7
J: TRBJ2-3
D: TRBD1
CDR3: CASSPGDRASTDTQYF
DNA: TGTGCCAGCAGCCCGGGGGACAGGGCGAGCACAGATACGCAGTATTTT

size: NA
V: TRBV19
J: TRBJ1-5
D: NA
CDR3: CASSNPGASNQPQHF
DNA: TGTGCCAGTAGTAATCCAGGGGCGTCGAATCAGCCCCAGCATTTT

size: NA
V: TRBV6-2/TRBV6-3
J: TRBJ2-2
D: TRBD1
CDR3: CASSRRSMTGDTGELFF
DNA: TGTGCCAGCAGTCGGCGTTCCATGACAGGGGACACCGGGGAGCTGTTTTTT

size: NA
V: TRBV30
J: TRBJ2-4
D: NA
CDR3: CAWSVGTSGINF
DNA: TGTGCCTGGAGTGTCGGGACTTCAGGGATCAACTTC

size: NA
V: TRBV7-9
J: TRBJ1-2
D: NA
CDR3: CASSLGLDYGYTF
DNA: TGTGCCAGCAGCTTAGGATTAGACTATGGCTACACCTTC

size: NA
V: TRBV2
J: TRBJ1-4
D: TRBD1
CDR3: CASGDSNEKLFF
DNA: TGTGCCAGCGGGGACAGCAATGAAAAACTGTTTTTT

size: NA
V: TRBV5-1
J: TRBJ1-2
D: TRBD1
CDR3: CASIGQGRNGYTF
DNA: TGCGCCAGCATAGGACAGGGGAGAAATGGCTACACCTTC

size: NA
V: TRBV7-2
J: TRBJ1-5
D: TRBD1
CDR3: CASSLVGRTGRQPQHF
DNA: TGTGCCAGCAGCTTAGTGGGTAGGACAGGTCGACAGCCCCAGCATTTT

size: once
V: TRBV27
J: TRBJ2-5
D: NA
CDR3: CASSLRAGETQYF
DNA: TGTGCCAGCTCACTGAGGGCCGGGGAGACCCAGTACTTC

size: NA
V: TRBV9
J: TRBJ2-1
D: TRBD2
CDR3: CASSVEAGVYNEQFF
DNA: TGTGCCAGCAGCGTAGAAGCGGGGGTCTACAATGAGCAGTTCTTC

size: NA
V: TRBV6-5
J: TRBJ1-1
D: TRBD1
CDR3: CASSLQGADEAFF
DNA: TGTGCCAGCAGTCTACAGGGGGCCGATGAAGCTTTCTTT

size: NA
V: TRBV29-1
J: TRBJ2-7
D: NA
CDR3: CSVAGGALHEQYF
DNA: TGCAGCGTAGCGGGTGGGGCCCTCCACGAGCAGTACTTC

size: NA
V: TRBV7-9
J: TRBJ2-2
D: NA
CDR3: CASSSSGNTGELFF
DNA: TGTGCCAGCAGCTCGTCAGGGAACACCGGGGAGCTGTTTTTT

size: NA
V: TRBV15
J: TRBJ2-7
D: NA
CDR3: CATSSGRTYEQYF
DNA: TGTGCCACCAGCAGCGGTAGAACCTACGAGCAGTACTTC

size: NA
V: TRBV7-9
J: TRBJ2-1
D: TRBD1
CDR3: CASSHAGTVGNEQFF
DNA: TGTGCCAGCAGCCACGCCGGGACAGTAGGTAATGAGCAGTTCTTC

size: few
V: TRBV6-2/TRBV6-3
J: TRBJ2-3
D: NA
CDR3: CASSYSPFQRADTQYF
DNA: TGTGCCAGCAGTTACTCCCCGTTCCAGAGGGCAGATACGCAGTATTTT

size: NA
V: TRBV7-2
J: TRBJ2-7
D: NA
CDR3: CASSLSPVYEQYF
DNA: TGTGCCAGCAGCCTCTCCCCAGTCTACGAGCAGTACTTC

size: NA
V: TRBV4-3
J: TRBJ1-4
D: TRBD1
CDR3: CASSHSRTGRHEKLFF
DNA: TGCGCCAGCAGCCACTCCCGGACAGGGCGACATGAAAAACTGTTTTTT